This is a list of T cell receptor beta chains from one sample in a study of CD8 T cells in ankylosing spondylitis. TCRdb redid the calling of the 5' RACE reads with MiXCR, one entry per CDR3 protein. The table has over 700,000 distinct CDR3 sequences, roughly 19% seen once. Sequencing used blood, either unsorted or a sorted T cell fraction (not recorded which). Every receptor here comes from a male donor with ankylosing spondylitis. The CDR3 runs from the conserved cysteine through the conserved F or W. Fields, in order: J gene, clone size, D gene, V gene, CDR3 protein, CDR3 DNA. A D gene is named only where the DNA matches it firmly. Clone size, where shown, is once, few, many, or a class for clones that have expanded.

TRBJ2-3 | - | TRBD2 | TRBV4-2 | CASGRLAGVVDTQYF | TGTGCCAGCGGAAGACTAGCGGGGGTTGTAGATACGCAGTATTTT
TRBJ1-1 | - | - | TRBV6-5 | CASSSVESKAFF | TGTGCCAGCAGTTCGGTTGAAAGCAAAGCTTTCTTT
TRBJ1-3 | - | - | TRBV12-3/TRBV12-4 | CASSFGDTIYF | TGTGCCAGCAGTTTTGGGGACACCATATATTTT
TRBJ2-7 | - | - | TRBV20-1 | CSTAGETVYGSYEQYF | TGCTCAACAGCAGGGGAGACTGTTTACGGCTCCTACGAGCAGTACTTC
TRBJ2-1 | few | TRBD2 | TRBV6-1 | CASGSGRASNEQFF | TGTGCCAGCGGCAGCGGGAGGGCCTCGAATGAGCAGTTCTTC
TRBJ2-1 | few | TRBD2 | TRBV2 | CASRVTSGINNEQFF | TGTGCCAGCAGAGTTACTAGCGGGATAAACAATGAGCAGTTCTTC
TRBJ2-3 | - | - | TRBV7-2 | CASSSRSGADTQYF | TGTGCCAGCAGCTCAAGGTCAGGCGCAGATACGCAGTATTTT
TRBJ2-3 | - | TRBD1 | TRBV5-1 | CASSHGQGAADTQYF | TGCGCCAGCAGCCACGGACAGGGGGCGGCAGATACGCAGTATTTT
TRBJ1-2 | - | TRBD1 | TRBV20-1 | CSAYGTEIYGYTF | TGCAGTGCTTACGGGACAGAGATATATGGCTACACCTTC
TRBJ1-6 | few | - | TRBV19 | CASSIVRGGYSPLHF | TGTGCCAGTAGTATAGTACGGGGGGGTTATTCACCCCTCCACTTT
TRBJ2-7 | few | - | TRBV12-3/TRBV12-4 | CASSLARAQGAYEQYF | TGTGCCAGCAGTTTGGCGCGGGCCCAGGGCGCCTACGAGCAGTACTTC
TRBJ1-6 | few | - | TRBV5-1 | CASSLDSSYNSPLHF | TGCGCCAGCAGCTTGGACAGCTCCTATAATTCACCCCTCCACTTT
TRBJ1-2 | - | TRBD1 | TRBV6-1 | CASSGEGTGEYGYTF | TGTGCCAGCAGCGGGGAAGGGACAGGGGAATATGGCTACACCTTC
TRBJ1-2 | - | - | TRBV6-1 | CASSEAGAGRGYTF | TGTGCCAGCAGTGAAGCAGGGGCGGGGCGCGGCTACACCTTC
TRBJ2-5 | - | TRBD2 | TRBV6-1 | CASSNVAGGETQYF | TGTGCCAGCAGTAATGTAGCGGGGGGAGAGACCCAGTACTTC
TRBJ1-6 | few | - | TRBV7-2 | CASSLESRRGTPLHF | TGTGCCAGCAGCTTAGAGTCGCGTCGCGGGACACCCCTCCACTTT
TRBJ2-3 | - | TRBD2 | TRBV5-1 | CASSLQLAGAADTQYF | TGCGCCAGCAGCCTTCAACTAGCGGGGGCAGCAGATACGCAGTATTTT
TRBJ1-2 | few | - | TRBV7-9 | CASSLAGESGYTF | TGTGCCAGCAGCCTTGCCGGGGAGTCTGGCTACACCTTC
TRBJ1-1 | few | TRBD1 | TRBV12-3/TRBV12-4 | CASSPYRDSLVVFF | TGTGCCAGCAGTCCTTACCGGGACAGCCTCGTTGTTTTCTTT
TRBJ2-7 | - | TRBD1 | TRBV10-3 | CAISAGTATYEQYF | TGTGCCATCAGCGCCGGGACAGCGACCTACGAGCAGTACTTC
TRBJ1-1 | few | - | TRBV7-3 | CASSMGPKTEAFF | TGTGCCAGCAGCATGGGCCCGAAGACTGAAGCTTTCTTT
TRBJ1-2 | few | TRBD1 | TRBV6-2/TRBV6-3 | CASSLRDSAYGYTF | TGTGCCAGCAGCCTCAGGGACAGTGCTTATGGCTACACCTTC
TRBJ2-5 | few | - | TRBV6-2/TRBV6-3 | CASSDPQGNVEETQYF | TGTGCCAGCAGTGACCCACAGGGTAACGTCGAAGAGACCCAGTACTTC
TRBJ2-1 | - | TRBD2 | TRBV7-8 | CASSLNSGGSSYNEQFF | TGTGCCAGCAGCTTGAACAGCGGGGGCAGCTCCTACAATGAGCAGTTCTTC
TRBJ2-7 | - | - | TRBV12-3/TRBV12-4 | CASSFSPLYLEGSYEQYF | TGTGCCAGCAGTTTTAGCCCTCTCTACCTTGAGGGATCCTACGAGCAGTACTTC
TRBJ1-4 | few | - | TRBV5-1 | CASSLNHAGEKLFF | TGCGCCAGCAGCTTGAACCACGCGGGGGAAAAACTGTTTTTT
TRBJ2-1 | few | TRBD1 | TRBV4-1 | CASRGTADNEQFF | TGCGCCAGCAGGGGGACAGCCGACAATGAGCAGTTCTTC
TRBJ2-7 | - | - | TRBV4-3 | CASSQEPLSSYEQYF | TGCGCCAGCAGCCAAGAGCCATTGAGCTCCTACGAGCAGTACTTC
TRBJ2-1 | - | TRBD2 | TRBV7-9 | CASSDGRGGSYNEQFF | TGTGCCAGCAGCGACGGGAGGGGGGGCTCCTACAATGAGCAGTTCTTC